The 10 T cell receptor beta chains given below trace back to one sample, sequenced in a study of T cells in Graves' hyperthyroidism and ophthalmopathy. The source material, RNA transcripts, was used to amplify TCR beta CDR3 regions. The study used the HTBI primer set for a first-round RT-PCR of the TCR CDR3. TCRdb reprocessed the multiplex PCR reads with MiXCR, giving one entry per CDR3 protein. The sample includes approximately 590,000 distinct CDR3 sequences, 46% seen only once; the top ten take 8.2%. The sample taken for sequencing was peripheral blood or thyroid tissue (not recorded which). The receptors were gathered from a woman younger than 30 with Graves' hyperthyroidism.

The rearrangement uses TRBV9 and TRBJ1-4, with D tentatively TRBD1 (5 bases). CDR3 length: 15 amino acids. Trimming cost V 3 bases and J 3 bases, with 12 bases left between them. Germline V CDR1 and CDR2: SGDLS, YYNGEE. CDR3 in amino acids: CASSGSGGSNEKLFF. For the CDR3, the DNA is TGTGCCAGCAGCGGGTCGGGGGGGTCTAATGAAAAACTGTTTTTT.

This clonotype was counted only a few times. The rearrangement links TRBV19 to TRBJ2-7, with D hard to call. This CDR3 spans 14 amino acids. V shed 3 bases and J shed 0 bases, with 9 bases lying between them. Germline CDR1 LNHDA, CDR2 SQIVND (reference sequence). The CDR3 loop is CASSIGPSSYEQYF. CDR3 DNA sequence: TGTGCCAGTAGTATTGGGCCTTCCTCCTACGAGCAGTACTTC.

The chain employs TRBV7-9 and TRBJ2-1; 10 bases align to TRBD1. Germline loops: CDR1 SEHNR, CDR2 FQNEAQ (reference sequence). This CDR3 is built from 12 residues. J was trimmed by 12 bases and V by 4 bases; bases with no gene match: 3. The CDR3 region is CASSSRTGGQFF. Here the CDR3 DNA reads TGTGCCAGCAGCTCAAGGACAGGGGGGCAGTTCTTC.

This clonotype was observed a single time. The chain links TRBV7-9 to TRBJ1-5; maybe TRBD1 (6 bases). Germline CDR1 SEHNR, CDR2 FQNEAQ (reference sequence). Trimming removed 5 bases from V and 4 bases from J, with 15 bases in between. This CDR3 is built from 15 residues. The CDR3 coding sequence is TGTGCCAGCAGCATTCCGGGACACCGAAATCAGCCCCAGCATTTT. It encodes CASSIPGHRNQPQHF. Full variable domain (missing parts from reference TRBV7-9 and TRBJ1-5): DTGVSQNPRHKITKRGQNVTFRCDPISEHNRLYWYRQTLGQGPEFLTYFQNEAQLEKSRLLSDRFSAERPKGSFSTLEIQRTEQGDSAMYLCASSIPGHRNQPQHFGDGTRLSIL.

The gene calls are TRBV14 and TRBJ2-5; D assignment may be TRBD1 or TRBD2 (5 bases each). V dropped 3 bases and J dropped 8 bases, with 19 bases sitting between them. This CDR3 comprises 15 residues. Germline CDR1 reads SGHDN; CDR2 reads FVKESK. The CDR3 region is CASSQGRTSGNTQYF. The CDR3 nucleotides are TGTGCCAGCAGCCAGGGACGGACCTCTGGAAACACCCAGTACTTC.

This chain connects TRBV7-8 to TRBJ2-7, with 8 bases that match TRBD2. With 5 bases clipped from V and 2 bases from J, the junction kept 14 bases outside the gene matches. CDR1 and CDR2 from the germline V gene are SGHVS and FQNEAQ. The CDR3 length is 17 residues. The CDR3 is CASSQQNSGILPYEQYF. The CDR3 coding sequence is TGTGCCAGCAGCCAACAAAATAGCGGGATTTTGCCCTACGAGCAGTACTTC.

This clonotype occurred once. The chain uses TRBV7-3 and TRBJ2-7; D remains ambiguous. Trimming cost V 8 bases and J 6 bases, with 14 bases left between them. CDR3 length equals 12 residues. Per germline, CDR1 SGHTA and CDR2 FQGTGA. The CDR3 here is CASLNFGSEQYF. CDR3 DNA sequence: TGTGCCAGCTTGAATTTCGGAAGCGAGCAGTACTTC.

The genes are TRBV29-1 and TRBJ1-2; tentatively, D is TRBD1 (6 bases). V dropped 6 bases and J dropped 3 bases, with 11 bases sitting between them. CDR3 length equals 12 residues. CDR1 is SQVTM and CDR2 is ANQGSEA in the germline V gene. CDR3 amino acids: CSVGTRDYGYTF. Here the CDR3 DNA reads TGCAGCGTGGGGACAAGGGACTATGGCTACACCTTC.

This clonotype was found a few times. The chain has TRBV7-3 and TRBJ1-6, with D tentatively TRBD1 (6 bases). The V and J ends lost 4 bases and 10 bases respectively, with 17 bases between them. CDR3 length equals 15 residues. Germline-derived CDR1 and CDR2 are SGHTA and FQGTGA. The CDR3, as DNA: TGTGCCAGCAGCTCGTTAGGGGGAAGGGCCTCACCCCTCCACTTT. Amino acid sequence: CASSSLGGRASPLHF.

The CDR3 DNA is TGTGCCATCAGTGCACAGGGGGCGCAGTCCACTGAAGCTTTCTTT. This sequence encodes CAISAQGAQSTEAFF. The V call is TRBV10-3, the J call TRBJ1-1, with 9 bases identical to TRBD1. CDR1 ENHRY and CDR2 SYGVKD come from the germline V gene. J was trimmed by 4 bases and V by 4 bases; bases with no gene match: 7. The CDR3 is made up of 15 amino acids.